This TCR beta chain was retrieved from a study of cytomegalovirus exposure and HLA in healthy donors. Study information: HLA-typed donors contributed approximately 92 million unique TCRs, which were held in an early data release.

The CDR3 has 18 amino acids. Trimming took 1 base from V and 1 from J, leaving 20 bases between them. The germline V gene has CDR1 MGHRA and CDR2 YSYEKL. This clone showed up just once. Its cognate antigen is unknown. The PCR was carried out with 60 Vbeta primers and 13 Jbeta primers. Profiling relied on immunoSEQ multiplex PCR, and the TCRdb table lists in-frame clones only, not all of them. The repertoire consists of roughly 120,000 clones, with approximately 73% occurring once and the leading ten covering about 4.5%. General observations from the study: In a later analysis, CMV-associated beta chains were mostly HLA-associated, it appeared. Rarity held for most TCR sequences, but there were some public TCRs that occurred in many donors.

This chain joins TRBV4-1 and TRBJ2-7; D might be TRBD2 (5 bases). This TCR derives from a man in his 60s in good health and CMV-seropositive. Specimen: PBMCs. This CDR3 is CASSQAQSGSSISYEQYF. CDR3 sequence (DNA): TGCGCCAGCAGCCAAGCGCAGAGTGGGTCTAGCATTTCCTACGAGCAGTACTTC.